Below, 15 T cell receptor beta chains from the same sample are listed, as sequenced in a study of shared clonotypes between healthy human individuals. Assay: immunoSEQ multiplex PCR; the TCRdb copy retains only in-frame clones and omits some. The sample shows around 1.4 million clones, 97% to 99% of them seen only once. Sequencing used naive CD4+ T cells sorted from blood. This sample's subset: CD45RA+ positively selected. The receptors stem from a man between 25 and 39 years old in good health.

The chain couples TRBV10-1 to TRBJ2-3; D may be TRBD2 (6 bases). This CDR3 is 15 amino acids long. Trimming took off 4 bases at V and 1 base at J, with 12 bases between the two ends. Per the germline V gene, CDR1 is WNHNN and CDR2 is SYGVQD (reference sequence). The CDR3 here is CASSGGGMGTDTQYF. As DNA, the CDR3 is TGCGCCAGCAGTGGCGGCGGGATGGGCACAGATACGCAGTATTTT.

The V call is TRBV29-1, the J call TRBJ2-2, with D uncertain. The CDR3 runs 14 residues. V was trimmed by 4 bases and J by 0 bases, leaving 9 bases between them. Per germline, CDR1 SQVTM and CDR2 ANQGSEA. DNA for the CDR3: TGCAGCGTTGTTAGCTCCGCGAACACCGGGGAGCTGTTTTTT. It codes for CSVVSSANTGELFF.

V gene TRBV2 combines with J gene TRBJ2-1; 12 positions agree with TRBD2. CDR3 length equals 16 residues. Trimming cost V 6 bases and J 1 base; bases outside gene matches: 4. CDR1 and CDR2 (germline): SNHLY, FYNNEI. The CDR3 nucleotides read TGTGCCAGCAGAGAACTAGCGGGAGGATCCTACAATGAGCAGTTCTTC. Its protein is CASRELAGGSYNEQFF. Variable domain in full (rest from reference TRBV2 and TRBJ2-1): EPEVTQTPSHQVTQMGQEVILRCVPISNHLYFYWYRQILGQKVEFLVSFYNNEISEKSEIFDDQFSVERPDGSNFTLKIRSTKLEDSAMYFCASRELAGGSYNEQFFGPGTRLTVL.

CDR3 in DNA: TGCAGCGTTGTGTCCGGCAGGGGGCGAAGCAATGAGCAGTTCTTC. Its protein product is CSVVSGRGRSNEQFF. The chain uses TRBV29-1 and TRBJ2-1; 8 bases match TRBD1. CDR3 size: 15 residues. The V segment lost 4 bases and the J segment 6 bases; nucleotides outside the gene matches: 11. Germline V lookup: CDR1 SQVTM, CDR2 ANQGSEA.

The chain employs TRBV29-1 and TRBJ1-2, with no clear D. V shed 4 bases and J shed 2 bases, with 8 bases lying between them. This CDR3 has 12 amino acids. Germline CDR1 reads SQVTM; CDR2 reads ANQGSEA. CDR3 sequence reads: CSVGARNYGYTF. The CDR3 DNA sequence: TGCAGCGTTGGGGCAAGAAACTATGGCTACACCTTC. Full variable domain (remainder filled in from reference TRBV29-1 and TRBJ1-2): SAVISQKPSRDICQRGTSLTIQCQVDSQVTMMFWYRQQPGQSLTLIATANQGSEATYESGFVIDKFPISRPNLTFSTLTVSNMSPEDSSIYLCSVGARNYGYTFGSGTRLTVV.

The chain links TRBV21-1 to TRBJ1-1; the table gives TRBD1 as D, unverified against the DNA. TRBV21-1 is a known pseudogene. The CDR3 is made up of 17 amino acids. The CDR3, as DNA: TGTGCCAGCAGCAAAGTTCACAGGGGGCTGTTTTTAACTGAAGCTTTCTTT. It translates to CASSKVHRGLFLTEAFF.

This rearrangement joins TRBV28 to TRBJ1-2, with 9 bases that match TRBD1. Germline CDR1 and CDR2: MDHEN and SYDVKM. Trimming took 6 bases from V and 4 from J; bases not matched to a gene: 9. This CDR3 has 15 amino acids. DNA for the CDR3: TGTGCCAGCAGCGCACAGGGGGCGCTGCCCTATGGCTACACCTTC. As protein: CASSAQGALPYGYTF.

The rearrangement joins TRBV7-9 to TRBJ2-7; no clear D gene. CDR1 is SEHNR and CDR2 is FQNEAQ in the germline V gene (reference sequence). Trimming took off 4 bases at V and 5 bases at J, with 12 bases between the two ends. The CDR3 sequence is 13 residues long. The CDR3 DNA is TGTGCCAGCAGCTATAAAGGCCCCCACGAGCAGTACTTC. Translated, it gives CASSYKGPHEQYF.

This chain connects TRBV9 to TRBJ2-3; 10 nucleotides line up with TRBD2. The CDR3 has 19 residues. Germline CDR1 is SGDLS and CDR2 is YYNGEE. J gave up 0 bases and V 0 bases, and 10 bases lay outside the gene matches. Here the CDR3 DNA reads TGTGCCAGCAGCGTAGCCCCTTCGTTAGCGGGAGGAAGCACAGATACGCAGTATTTT. This sequence encodes CASSVAPSLAGGSTDTQYF.

This clone was picked up a small number of times. The chain combines TRBV18 with TRBJ1-4; D is undetermined. V lost 1 base and J lost 8, with 5 bases in between. The germline CDR1 and CDR2 sequences are KGHSH and LQKENI. The CDR3 length is 12 residues. CDR3 sequence reads: CASSPQREKLFF. The CDR3 region has the DNA TGTGCCAGCTCACCACAGAGAGAAAAACTGTTTTTT.

The gene calls are TRBV23-1 and TRBJ2-3; D is unclear. TRBV23-1 is an ORF, with its function uncertain. V shed 2 bases and J shed 0 bases, with 9 bases lying between them. The CDR3 runs 15 residues. CDR3 nucleotide sequence: TGCGCCAGCAGTCAACGGCGGCCTAGCACAGATACGCAGTATTTT. It translates to CASSQRRPSTDTQYF.

The V and J genes are TRBV6-6 and TRBJ2-1, with D hard to call. From germline, CDR1 is MNHNY and CDR2 SVGAGI (reference sequence). V was trimmed by 4 bases and J by 10 bases, leaving 20 bases between them. The CDR3 runs to 15 residues. This CDR3 is CASSLDGATIEEQFF. In DNA, the CDR3 is TGTGCCAGCAGTTTGGACGGCGCGACGATCGAAGAGCAGTTCTTC.

This chain joins TRBV27 and TRBJ2-1, with 10 positions matching TRBD2. The V gene end was trimmed by 6 bases and the J gene end by 1 base; junction bases not matched to a gene: 6. CDR1 and CDR2 (germline): MNHEY, SMNVEV (reference sequence). The CDR3 runs to 16 residues. The CDR3 region is CASSKAGGRSYNEQFF. DNA of the CDR3: TGTGCCAGCAGCAAAGCGGGAGGGCGTTCCTACAATGAGCAGTTCTTC.

V gene TRBV7-9 combines with J gene TRBJ1-1; D is perhaps TRBD1 (6 bases). This CDR3 is 18 amino acids long. CDR1 and CDR2 (germline): SEHNR, FQNEAQ (reference sequence). The germline V and J ends were trimmed by 1 base and 1 base, with 19 bases remaining between them. The CDR3 nucleotides are TGTGCCAGCAGCTTAGTACCGGGGGCGGGTGAAGCGAACACTGAAGCTTTCTTT. Residues: CASSLVPGAGEANTEAFF.

This chain joins TRBV29-1 and TRBJ2-1; 11 nucleotides line up with TRBD1. CDR1 and CDR2 from the germline V gene are SQVTM and ANQGSEA. The V segment lost 5 bases and the J segment 0 bases; nucleotides outside the gene matches: 9. The CDR3 extends over 17 amino acids. CDR3 residues: CSVRTGGDGSSYNEQFF. CDR3 sequence (DNA): TGCAGCGTTCGGACAGGGGGCGACGGGAGCTCCTACAATGAGCAGTTCTTC.